The entry below gives a single T cell receptor (beta chain) sequence along with its context. The sample is drawn from a study of T cell changes during pregnancy in multiple sclerosis. This CDR3 region has 13 residues. The method was immunoSEQ multiplex PCR; TCRdb's version includes in-frame clones alone and lacks a portion of them. Here the sample spans around 80,000 clones, approximately 92% being singletons. The chain combines TRBV21-1 with TRBJ2-7; the table calls TRBD1, which could not be checked here. TRBV21-1 is an annotated pseudogene. The clonotype comes from a female donor with multiple sclerosis, enrolled in a pregnancy study. Sequencing used peripheral blood, obtained before pregnancy. CDR3 DNA: TGTGCCAGCAGCAAGTTCTCAGCCTACGAGCAGTACTTC. As protein: CASSKFSAYEQYF.